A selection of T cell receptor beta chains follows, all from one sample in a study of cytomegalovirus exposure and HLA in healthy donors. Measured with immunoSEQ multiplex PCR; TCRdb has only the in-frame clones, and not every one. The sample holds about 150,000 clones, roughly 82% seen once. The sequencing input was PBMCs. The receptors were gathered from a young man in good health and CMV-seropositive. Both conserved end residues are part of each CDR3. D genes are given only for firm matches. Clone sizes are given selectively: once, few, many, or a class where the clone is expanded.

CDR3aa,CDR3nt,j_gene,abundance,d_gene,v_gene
CASSPDRGDYGYTF,TGTGCCAGCAGTCCGGACAGGGGCGACTATGGCTACACCTTC,TRBJ1-2,-,TRBD1,TRBV28
CASWTSGRRNEQFF,TGTGCCAGCTGGACTAGCGGGAGGAGGAATGAGCAGTTCTTC,TRBJ2-1,few,TRBD2,TRBV6-1
CASTGQDANYGYTF,TGTGCCAGCACCGGACAGGACGCTAACTATGGCTACACCTTC,TRBJ1-2,-,TRBD1,TRBV28
CASSFGQGDQPQHF,TGTGCCAGCAGTTTCGGACAGGGCGATCAGCCCCAGCATTTT,TRBJ1-5,few,TRBD1,TRBV27
CASSALGTGSAEAFF,TGTGCCAGCAGCGCTCTAGGGACAGGGAGCGCTGAAGCTTTCTTT,TRBJ1-1,-,TRBD1,TRBV9
CASSPTGGAAYEQYF,TGTGCCAGCAGCCCCACAGGGGGCGCGGCCTACGAGCAGTACTTC,TRBJ2-7,once,TRBD1,TRBV5-6
CASSLGGAFGGYTF,TGTGCCAGCAGCCTGGGGGGAGCCTTTGGTGGCTACACCTTC,TRBJ1-2,-,-,TRBV6-5
CASSAQGPEAFF,TGTGCCAGCAGCGCACAGGGCCCCGAAGCTTTCTTT,TRBJ1-1,-,-,TRBV7-9
CASGQTETSPTQYF,TGTGCCAGCGGCCAGACAGAGACCTCACCGACCCAGTACTTC,TRBJ2-5,few,-,TRBV2
CASSQSPPGGVTDTQYF,TGCGCCAGCAGTCAATCCCCGCCAGGGGGCGTGACAGATACGCAGTATTTT,TRBJ2-3,-,TRBD1,TRBV23-1
CASSLGYSGQAYEQYF,TGCGCCAGCAGCTTGGGCTATTCGGGACAGGCCTACGAGCAGTACTTC,TRBJ2-7,-,TRBD1,TRBV5-1
CASSHKERGQETQYF,TGTGCCAGCAGCCACAAAGAGCGGGGCCAAGAGACCCAGTACTTC,TRBJ2-5,-,TRBD2,TRBV7-9
CASSVLAGVGETQYF,TGTGCCAGTAGTGTTCTAGCGGGAGTGGGGGAGACCCAGTACTTC,TRBJ2-5,-,TRBD2,TRBV19
CASSLRTADQPQHF,TGTGCCAGCAGTTTGAGAACAGCGGATCAGCCCCAGCATTTT,TRBJ1-5,-,-,TRBV27
CASSVRDRIYEQYF,TGTGCCAGCAGCGTACGGGACAGAATTTACGAGCAGTACTTC,TRBJ2-7,-,TRBD1,TRBV28
CASSGGGRSTLGYTF,TGTGCCAGCAGTGGAGGAGGACGGAGTACCTTGGGCTACACCTTC,TRBJ1-2,-,-,TRBV5-4
CASSRTGENTEAFF,TGTGCCAGCTCACGGACAGGGGAGAACACTGAAGCTTTCTTT,TRBJ1-1,-,TRBD1,TRBV18
CASSPPHGRGYEQYF,TGTGCCAGCTCACCACCGCACGGGAGAGGTTACGAGCAGTACTTC,TRBJ2-7,once,-,TRBV18
CASSLVQGNSPLHF,TGTGCCAGCAGCTTAGTACAGGGGAATTCACCCCTCCACTTT,TRBJ1-6,once,TRBD1,TRBV7-2
CASRLGHPNYGYTF,TGTGCCAGCAGGCTGGGACATCCTAACTATGGCTACACCTTC,TRBJ1-2,-,-,TRBV27
CASPLGLAGGLSTDTQYF,TGTGCCAGTCCCCTTGGGCTAGCGGGAGGGCTGAGCACAGATACGCAGTATTTT,TRBJ2-3,-,TRBD2,TRBV19
CAWSVGQSPSGSF,TGTGCCTGGAGTGTTGGGCAGTCCCCTAGTGGGAGCTTC,TRBJ1-2,-,-,TRBV30
CASSPPAGGWLEAFF,TGTGCCAGCTCACCACCGGCAGGTGGGTGGCTTGAAGCTTTCTTT,TRBJ1-1,-,-,TRBV18
CASSHIGTGFDQPQHF,TGCGCCAGCAGCCATATCGGGACAGGGTTCGATCAGCCCCAGCATTTT,TRBJ1-5,-,TRBD1,TRBV4-1
CASSIRGDTDTQYF,TGTGCCAGCAGCATTCGGGGAGACACAGATACGCAGTATTTT,TRBJ2-3,few,-,TRBV9
CASSQRTGPNEKLFF,TGCGCCAGCAGCCAAAGGACAGGCCCAAATGAAAAACTGTTTTTT,TRBJ1-4,-,TRBD1,TRBV4-3